The 20 T cell receptor beta chains reported below all come from one sample, sequenced in a study of blood T cell repertoires in COVID-19. This table comes from immunoSEQ multiplex PCR, and its TCRdb copy is limited to in-frame clones, with some not included. This sample has about 75,000 clones, with 60% to 85% found just once. Sequenced sample: peripheral blood. These receptors came from a woman aged 80 or over with active or convalescent COVID-19.

The chain uses TRBV7-3 and TRBJ2-1; 9 nucleotides line up with TRBD2. The CDR3 contains 13 residues. Germline V gives CDR1 SGHTA, CDR2 FQGTGA. With V trimmed by 3 bases and J by 15 bases, 9 bases remained unmatched. The CDR3 sequence is CASSFDSSGNPFF. The CDR3 nucleotides are TGTGCCAGCAGCTTTGACTCTAGCGGGAACCCGTTCTTC.

In nucleotides, the CDR3 is TGTGCCACGGGTGGGACTAGCGGGAGAGGGAGCTTCAATGAGCAGTTCTTC. Amino acid sequence: CATGGTSGRGSFNEQFF. This chain uses TRBV28 with TRBJ2-1, with 14 positions matching TRBD2. This CDR3 spans 17 amino acids. V gave up 10 bases and J gave up 6 bases; unmatched junction bases: 14. Germline V gives CDR1 MDHEN, CDR2 SYDVKM. Based on the CDR3 plus reference TRBV28 and TRBJ2-1, the full variable domain is DVKVTQSSRYLVKRTGEKVFLECVQDMDHENMFWYRQDPGLGLRLIYFSYDVKMKEKGDIPEGYSVSREKKERFSLILESASTNQTSMYLCATGGTSGRGSFNEQFFGPGTRLTVL.

V usage is TRBV29-1 and J usage is TRBJ1-2; weak D call: TRBD1 (6 bases). Trimming stripped 0 bases from V and 5 bases from J, with 16 bases between. CDR3 size: 15 residues. CDR1 and CDR2 (germline): SQVTM, ANQGSEA. CDR3 loop: CSVEDVRGIRYGYTF. The CDR3 DNA reads TGCAGCGTTGAAGATGTCAGGGGAATTCGGTATGGCTACACCTTC.

This chain joins TRBV18 and TRBJ1-2; 10 nucleotides line up with TRBD1. Per the germline V gene, CDR1 is KGHSH and CDR2 is LQKENI. The CDR3 totals 16 residues. V lost 3 bases and J lost 4; bases outside the gene matches: 8. CDR3 protein: CASSPSPGQGFYGYTF. CDR3 DNA sequence: TGTGCCAGCTCACCTTCACCGGGACAGGGGTTCTATGGCTACACCTTC.

The chain carries TRBV6-6 and TRBJ1-2, with a tentative D call TRBD1 (6 bases). This CDR3 comprises 14 residues. The germline V and J ends were trimmed by 0 bases and 6 bases, with 11 bases remaining between them. Germline V gene sequence: CDR1 MNHNY, CDR2 SVGAGI (reference sequence). CDR3: CASSYSDSSNGYTF. In nucleotides, the CDR3 is TGTGCCAGCAGTTACTCGGACAGCTCCAATGGCTACACCTTC.

V is TRBV5-1 and J is TRBJ2-7; unclear D gene. In germline, CDR1 is SGHRS, CDR2 YFSETQ. V was clipped by 4 bases and J by 0 bases, with 11 bases between them. The CDR3 loop spans 14 amino acids. This CDR3 is CASSIDKSSYEQYF. DNA of the CDR3: TGCGCCAGCAGCATAGATAAAAGCTCCTACGAGCAGTACTTC.

V and J are TRBV10-1 and TRBJ2-1; 9 bases agree with TRBD2. CDR3 size: 17 residues. The germline gives CDR1 WNHNN, CDR2 SYGVQD (reference sequence). V lost 5 bases, J lost 1 base, and 9 bases stayed unmatched. The CDR3 protein is CASSKSGGPRSYNEQFF. CDR3 nucleotide sequence: TGCGCCAGCAGTAAAAGCGGGGGGCCCCGATCCTACAATGAGCAGTTCTTC.

V usage is TRBV27 and J usage is TRBJ2-1; TRBD2 agrees at 9 bases. J was trimmed by 3 bases and V by 6 bases; bases with no gene match: 27. The CDR3 totals 22 residues. Germline CDR1 MNHEY, CDR2 SMNVEV (reference sequence). CDR3 residues: CASSQIGRGGRTPLAGYNEQFF. CDR3 nucleotide sequence: TGTGCCAGCAGCCAGATAGGCAGGGGCGGAAGGACCCCACTAGCGGGCTACAATGAGCAGTTCTTC.

The CDR3 loop reads CASSYRRGSKNIQYF. The CDR3 region has the DNA TGTGCCAGCAGTTACCGCCGGGGGTCAAAGAACATTCAGTACTTC. The genes are TRBV6-5 and TRBJ2-4, with a tentative D call TRBD2 (6 bases). In germline, CDR1 is MNHEY, CDR2 SVGAGI. The CDR3 length is 15 residues. Trimming stripped 2 bases from V and 7 bases from J, with 15 bases between.

The chain links TRBV28 to TRBJ2-7; 10 bases line up with TRBD1. There are 12 residues in the CDR3. The V and J ends lost 8 bases and 6 bases, in that order; junction bases with no gene match: 4. Germline CDR1 reads MDHEN; CDR2 reads SYDVKM. CDR3 in DNA: TGTGCCAGCCGGACAGGGGGGATCGAGCAGTACTTC. Residues: CASRTGGIEQYF.

The chain joins TRBV29-1 to TRBJ2-1, with 9 bases identical to TRBD2. J gave up 10 bases and V 7 bases, and 20 bases lay outside the gene matches. CDR1 and CDR2 from the germline V gene are SQVTM and ANQGSEA. This CDR3 region has 16 residues. CDR3 loop: CSAPRGAGGQVNEQFF. The CDR3 DNA reads as TGCAGCGCTCCCCGGGGAGCGGGAGGCCAAGTGAACGAGCAGTTCTTC.

This chain uses TRBV18 with TRBJ2-3, with 8 bases fitting TRBD2. V gave up 2 bases and J gave up 6 bases; unmatched junction bases: 10. The CDR3 extends over 16 amino acids. Germline V gives CDR1 KGHSH, CDR2 LQKENI. CDR3 protein: CASSPNWAGGTDTQYF. The CDR3 DNA reads TGTGCCAGCTCACCAAATTGGGCGGGAGGTACGGATACGCAGTATTTT.

The rearrangement links TRBV7-2 to TRBJ2-3; 11 bases line up with TRBD1. This CDR3 is built from 16 residues. Germline CDR1 reads SGHTA; CDR2 reads FQGNSA. Trimming cost V 1 base and J 4 bases; bases outside gene matches: 4. CDR3 bases: TGTGCCAGCAGCTTAGATGGACAGGGGGCATCAGATACGCAGTATTTT. Its translation is CASSLDGQGASDTQYF.

The rearrangement uses TRBV27 and TRBJ1-2; 10 bases align to TRBD1. The J segment lost 4 bases and the V segment lost 6 bases, leaving 8 bases of the junction unmatched. The CDR3 runs to 15 residues. Germline lookup yields CDR1 MNHEY and CDR2 SMNVEV (reference sequence). CDR3 in amino acids: CASSRGTGVSYGYTF. In nucleotides, the CDR3 is TGTGCCAGCAGCAGGGGGACAGGGGTCAGCTATGGCTACACCTTC.

V gene TRBV16 combines with J gene TRBJ2-3; 11 positions agree with TRBD1. Looked up from germline, CDR1 is KGHSY and CDR2 is FQNENV. V dropped 2 bases and J dropped 3; count of bases not matched to a gene: 4. The CDR3 has 16 residues. The CDR3 is CASSQGTGGETDTQYF. The CDR3 bases are TGTGCCAGCAGCCAAGGGACAGGGGGTGAAACAGATACGCAGTATTTT.

The chain uses TRBV30 and TRBJ1-6, with TRBD1 as a possible D gene (6 bases). The V gene's germline CDR1 is GTSNPN and CDR2 SVGIG (reference sequence). This CDR3 comprises 13 residues. V was cut by 4 bases and J by 7 bases, with 11 bases left in between. The CDR3 nucleotides are TGTGCCTGGAAAGGGGGGGGAAATTCACCCCTCCACTTT. This encodes CAWKGGGNSPLHF.

This clone was counted between two and nine times. This chain joins TRBV14 and TRBJ1-1, with D hard to call. CDR1 is SGHDN and CDR2 is FVKESK in the germline V gene. The CDR3 totals 14 residues. The V and J ends lost 4 bases and 11 bases respectively, with 20 bases between them. The CDR3 DNA follows: TGTGCCAGCAGCCCGCTTAGTAGGAGTCTGCAGGCTTTCTTT. Its translation is CASSPLSRSLQAFF. Based on the CDR3 plus reference TRBV14 and TRBJ1-1, the full variable domain is EAGVTQFPSHSVIEKGQTVTLRCDPISGHDNLYWYRRVMGKEIKFLLHFVKESKQDESGMPNNRFLAERTGGTYSTLKVQPAELEDSGVYFCASSPLSRSLQAFFGQGTRLTVV.

The rearrangement joins TRBV28 to TRBJ2-7; 7 bases are a match to TRBD2. The trim removed 3 bases at V and 6 bases at J, leaving 14 bases unmatched. The CDR3 covers 16 residues. CDR1 is MDHEN, CDR2 SYDVKM, per germline. The CDR3 loop reads CASSFIEVIAGSEQYF. In DNA, the CDR3 is TGTGCCAGCAGTTTCATCGAGGTGATAGCGGGCTCCGAGCAGTACTTC.

The rearrangement links TRBV2 to TRBJ2-7, with D perhaps matching TRBD2 (5 bases). This CDR3 contains 13 residues. Trimming removed 5 bases from V and 3 bases from J, with 11 bases in between. Germline V lookup: CDR1 SNHLY, CDR2 FYNNEI. CDR3 sequence (DNA): TGTGCCAGCAGTTCATGGAGGAGCTACGAGCAGTACTTC. Amino acid sequence: CASSSWRSYEQYF.

J is TRBJ1-5 and V is TRBV19, with 9 bases that match TRBD1. There are 13 residues in the CDR3. Per the germline V gene, CDR1 is LNHDA and CDR2 is SQIVND (reference sequence). V trimming: 5 bases; J trimming: 4 bases; junction bases outside the gene matches: 0. CDR3 in amino acids: CASSGTGNQPQHF. Here the CDR3 DNA reads TGTGCCAGTAGTGGGACAGGGAATCAGCCCCAGCATTTT.